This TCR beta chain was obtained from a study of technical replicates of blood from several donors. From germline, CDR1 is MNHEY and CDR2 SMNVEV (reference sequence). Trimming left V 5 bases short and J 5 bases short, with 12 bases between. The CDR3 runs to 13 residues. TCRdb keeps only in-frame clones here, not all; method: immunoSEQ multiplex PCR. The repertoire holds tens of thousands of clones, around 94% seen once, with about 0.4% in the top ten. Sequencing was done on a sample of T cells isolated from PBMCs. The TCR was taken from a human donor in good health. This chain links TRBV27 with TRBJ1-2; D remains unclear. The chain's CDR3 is CASSVGRGYGYTF. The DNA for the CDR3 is TGTGCCAGCAGTGTTGGCAGAGGATATGGCTACACCTTC.